This T cell receptor beta chain was sequenced for a study of shared clonotypes between healthy human individuals. For the study at large: Serving as donors were two women and three men, whose ages spanned 18 to 49. General study findings and limits: Donors were few, which limited the genetic and exposure-history diversity represented.

CDR1 is MDHEN and CDR2 is SYDVKM in the germline V gene. The ends were cut back, 8 bases at V and 5 bases at J, with 21 bases in the middle. CDR3 size: 15 residues. For this clone: Its target is unknown.

Clones were read by immunoSEQ multiplex PCR, and TCRdb kept only the in-frame ones, dropping some. The sample includes approximately 980,000 clones, 60% to 85% seen only once; the top ten take approximately 1.5%. The source material was memory CD4+ T cells sorted from blood. Subset indicated: CD45RA-negative fraction. V gene TRBV28 combines with J gene TRBJ1-1; D call uncertain. The TCR was taken from a man aged 18-30 years in good health. This CDR3 is CASGGRPLRGTEAFF. In DNA form, the CDR3 reads TGTGCCAGCGGAGGACGCCCCCTCCGCGGAACTGAAGCTTTCTTT.